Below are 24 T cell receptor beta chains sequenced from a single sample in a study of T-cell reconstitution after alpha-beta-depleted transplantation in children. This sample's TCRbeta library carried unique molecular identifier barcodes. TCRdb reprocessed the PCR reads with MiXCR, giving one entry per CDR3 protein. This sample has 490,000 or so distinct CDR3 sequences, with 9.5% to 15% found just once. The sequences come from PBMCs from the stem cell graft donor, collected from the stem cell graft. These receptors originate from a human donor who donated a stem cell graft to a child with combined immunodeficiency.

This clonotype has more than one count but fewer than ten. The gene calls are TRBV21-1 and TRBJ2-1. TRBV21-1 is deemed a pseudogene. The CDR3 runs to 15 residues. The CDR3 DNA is TGTGCCAGCAGCAAAGCAAGGGAAACAAACAATGAGCAGTTCTTC. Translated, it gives CASSKARETNNEQFF.

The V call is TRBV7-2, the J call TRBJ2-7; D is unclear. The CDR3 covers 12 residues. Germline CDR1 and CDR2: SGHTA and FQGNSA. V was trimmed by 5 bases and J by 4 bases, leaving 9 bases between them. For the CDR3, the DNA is TGTGCCAGCAGCCGAACGCGGTACGAGCAGTACTTC. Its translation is CASSRTRYEQYF.

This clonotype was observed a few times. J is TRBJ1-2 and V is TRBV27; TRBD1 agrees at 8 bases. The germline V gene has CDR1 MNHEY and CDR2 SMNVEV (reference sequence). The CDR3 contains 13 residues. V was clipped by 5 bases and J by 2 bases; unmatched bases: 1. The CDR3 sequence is CASSDRGNYGYTF. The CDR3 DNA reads TGTGCCAGCAGTGACAGGGGAAACTATGGCTACACCTTC.

In DNA form, the CDR3 reads TGTGCCAGCAGCCACGGACAGGCCCCAAATCAGCCCCAGCATTTT. Translating gives CASSHGQAPNQPQHF. This chain joins TRBV7-9 and TRBJ1-5, with 7 bases matching TRBD1. The V gene end was trimmed by 5 bases and the J gene end by 4 bases; junction bases not matched to a gene: 8. This CDR3 is built from 15 residues. Germline-derived CDR1 and CDR2 are SEHNR and FQNEAQ (reference sequence).

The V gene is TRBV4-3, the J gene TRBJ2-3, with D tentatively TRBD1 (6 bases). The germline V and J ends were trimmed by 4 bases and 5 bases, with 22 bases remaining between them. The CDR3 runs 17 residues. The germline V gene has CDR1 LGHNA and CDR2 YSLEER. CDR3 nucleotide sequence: TGCGCCAGCAGCCTCACAGGATTAGGGGGATCGGGAGATACGCAGTATTTT. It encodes CASSLTGLGGSGDTQYF.

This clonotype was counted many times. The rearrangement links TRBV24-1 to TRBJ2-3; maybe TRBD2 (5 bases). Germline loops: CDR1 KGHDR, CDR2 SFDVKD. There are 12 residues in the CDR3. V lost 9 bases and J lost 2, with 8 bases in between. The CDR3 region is CATLDFTDTQYF. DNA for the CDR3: TGTGCCACCTTGGACTTCACAGATACGCAGTATTTT.

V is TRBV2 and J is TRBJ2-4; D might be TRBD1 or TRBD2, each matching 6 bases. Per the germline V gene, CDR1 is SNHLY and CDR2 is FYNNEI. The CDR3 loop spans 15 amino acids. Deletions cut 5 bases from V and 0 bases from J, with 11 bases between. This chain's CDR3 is CASSPRGLAKNIQYF. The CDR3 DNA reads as TGTGCCAGCAGTCCTCGGGGGCTAGCCAAAAACATTCAGTACTTC.

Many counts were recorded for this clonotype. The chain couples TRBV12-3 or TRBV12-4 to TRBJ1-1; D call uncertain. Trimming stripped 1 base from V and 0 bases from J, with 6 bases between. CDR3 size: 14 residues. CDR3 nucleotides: TGTGCCAGCAGTTTAGAACGGTTGAACACTGAAGCTTTCTTT. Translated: CASSLERLNTEAFF.

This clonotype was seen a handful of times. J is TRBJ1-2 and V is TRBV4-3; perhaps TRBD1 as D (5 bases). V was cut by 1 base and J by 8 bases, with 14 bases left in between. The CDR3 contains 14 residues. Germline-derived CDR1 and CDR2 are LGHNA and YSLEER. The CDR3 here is CASSQVLGAGGYTF. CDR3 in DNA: TGCGCCAGCAGCCAAGTTCTCGGGGCAGGGGGCTACACCTTC.

The CDR3 reads CSASLTGSNQPQHF. Written as DNA, the CDR3 is TGCAGTGCTAGCCTTACCGGGAGCAATCAGCCCCAGCATTTT. V gene TRBV20-1 combines with J gene TRBJ1-5; no definite D call. Trimming removed 3 bases at V and 1 base at J, with 10 bases between. The CDR3 covers 14 residues. The germline V gene has CDR1 DFQATT and CDR2 SNEGSKA (reference sequence).

The DNA for the CDR3 is TGCGCCAGCAGCGGGACCGGGACACGCACAGATACGCAGTATTTT. Translated: CASSGTGTRTDTQYF. The chain has TRBV5-1 and TRBJ2-3, with a possible D match to TRBD1 (6 bases). This CDR3 spans 15 amino acids. Deletions cut 4 bases from V and 1 base from J, with 13 bases between. Germline V gene sequence: CDR1 SGHRS, CDR2 YFSETQ.

CDR3 sequence: CASSPVVNYGYTF. CDR3 in DNA: TGTGCCAGCAGCCCCGTCGTTAACTATGGCTACACCTTC. The chain combines TRBV7-8 with TRBJ1-2, with D unresolved. The CDR3 loop spans 13 amino acids. CDR1 is SGHVS and CDR2 is FQNEAQ in the germline V gene. V was clipped by 5 bases and J by 1 base, with 8 bases between them.

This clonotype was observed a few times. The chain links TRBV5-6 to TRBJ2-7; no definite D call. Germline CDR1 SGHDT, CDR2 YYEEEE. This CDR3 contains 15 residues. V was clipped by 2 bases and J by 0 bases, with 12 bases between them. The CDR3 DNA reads TGTGCCAGCAGCTTCAGCAGTTTCTCCTCCTACGAGCAGTACTTC. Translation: CASSFSSFSSYEQYF. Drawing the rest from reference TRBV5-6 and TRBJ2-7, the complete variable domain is DAGVTQSPTHLIKTRGQQVTLRCSPKSGHDTVSWYQQALGQGPQFIFQYYEEEERQRGNFPDRFSGHQFPNYSSELNVNALLLGDSALYLCASSFSSFSSYEQYFGPGTRLTVT.

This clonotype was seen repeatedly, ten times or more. This chain's CDR3 is CASSSGWGAGDEQYF. The CDR3 DNA reads as TGTGCCAGCAGTTCAGGATGGGGGGCAGGCGACGAGCAGTACTTC. The chain recombines TRBV12-3 or TRBV12-4 with TRBJ2-7; D possibly uses TRBD1 or TRBD2 (6 bases each). V was trimmed by 4 bases and J by 5 bases, leaving 18 bases between them. This CDR3 is built from 15 residues.

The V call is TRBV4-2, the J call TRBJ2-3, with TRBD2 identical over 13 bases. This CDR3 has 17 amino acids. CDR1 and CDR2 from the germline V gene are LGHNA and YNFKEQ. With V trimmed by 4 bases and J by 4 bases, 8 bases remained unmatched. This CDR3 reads CASSPSPTSGRPDTQYF. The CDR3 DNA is TGTGCCAGCAGCCCCAGCCCGACTAGCGGGAGGCCAGATACGCAGTATTTT.

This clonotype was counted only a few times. The CDR3 DNA reads TGTGCCAGCAGCGTAGGGGGGCGCGTTGGAGAGACCCAGTACTTC. It specifies CASSVGGRVGETQYF. V gene TRBV9 combines with J gene TRBJ2-5; perhaps TRBD1 as D (6 bases). The V end lost 0 bases, the J end lost 4 bases, and 13 bases lay between the germline ends. Germline CDR1 reads SGDLS; CDR2 reads YYNGEE. The CDR3 totals 15 residues.

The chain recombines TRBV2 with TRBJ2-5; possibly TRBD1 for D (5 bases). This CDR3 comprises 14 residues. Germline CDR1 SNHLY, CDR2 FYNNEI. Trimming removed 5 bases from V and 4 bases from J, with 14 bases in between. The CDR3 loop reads CASSPGSQLETQYF. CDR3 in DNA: TGTGCCAGCAGTCCAGGGTCCCAACTAGAGACCCAGTACTTC.

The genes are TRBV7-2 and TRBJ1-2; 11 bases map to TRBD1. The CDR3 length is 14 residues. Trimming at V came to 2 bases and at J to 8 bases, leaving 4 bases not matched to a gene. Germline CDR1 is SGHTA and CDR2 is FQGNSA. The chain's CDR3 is CASSLSGQGGGYTF. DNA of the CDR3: TGTGCCAGCAGCTTATCGGGACAGGGGGGCGGCTACACCTTC.

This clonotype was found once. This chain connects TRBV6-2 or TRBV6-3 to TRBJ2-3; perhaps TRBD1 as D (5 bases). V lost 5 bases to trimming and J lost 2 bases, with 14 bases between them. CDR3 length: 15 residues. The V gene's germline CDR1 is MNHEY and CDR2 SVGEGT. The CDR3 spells CASSKSRTNTDTQYF. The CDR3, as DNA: TGTGCCAGCAGTAAGAGCCGGACAAACACAGATACGCAGTATTTT.

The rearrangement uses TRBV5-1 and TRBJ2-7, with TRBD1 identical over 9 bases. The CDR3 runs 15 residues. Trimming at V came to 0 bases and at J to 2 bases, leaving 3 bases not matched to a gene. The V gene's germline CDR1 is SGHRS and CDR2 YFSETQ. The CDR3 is CASSLGQGGAYEQYF. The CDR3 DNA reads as TGCGCCAGCAGCTTGGGACAGGGGGGGGCCTACGAGCAGTACTTC. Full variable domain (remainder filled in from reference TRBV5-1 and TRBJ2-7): KAGVTQTPRYLIKTRGQQVTLSCSPISGHRSVSWYQQTPGQGLQFLFEYFSETQRNKGNFPGRFSGRQFSNSRSEMNVSTLELGDSALYLCASSLGQGGAYEQYFGPGTRLTVT.

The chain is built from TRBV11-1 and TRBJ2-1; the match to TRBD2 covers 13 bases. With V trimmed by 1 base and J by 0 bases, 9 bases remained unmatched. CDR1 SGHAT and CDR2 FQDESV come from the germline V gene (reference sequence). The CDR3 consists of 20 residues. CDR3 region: CASSLEPGLAGRSSYNEQFF. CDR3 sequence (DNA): TGTGCCAGCAGCTTAGAGCCGGGACTAGCGGGACGGAGCTCCTACAATGAGCAGTTCTTC.

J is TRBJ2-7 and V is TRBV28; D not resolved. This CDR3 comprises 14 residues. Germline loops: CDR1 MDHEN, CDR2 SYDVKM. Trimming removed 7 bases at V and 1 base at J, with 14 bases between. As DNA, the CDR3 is TGTGCCAGCATCACCCTAGTAGGGTCCTACGAGCAGTACTTC. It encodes CASITLVGSYEQYF.

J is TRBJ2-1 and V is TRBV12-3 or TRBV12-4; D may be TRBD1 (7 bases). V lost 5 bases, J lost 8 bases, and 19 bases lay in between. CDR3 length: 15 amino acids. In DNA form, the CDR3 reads TGTGCCAGCAGTCCACAGGGGAGGATCTTCGATGAGCAGTTCTTC. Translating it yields CASSPQGRIFDEQFF.

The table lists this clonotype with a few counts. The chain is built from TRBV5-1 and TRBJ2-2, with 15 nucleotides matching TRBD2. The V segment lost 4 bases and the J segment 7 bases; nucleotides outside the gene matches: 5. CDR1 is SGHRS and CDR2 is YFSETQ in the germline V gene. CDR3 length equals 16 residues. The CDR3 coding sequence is TGCGCCAGCAGCCACGGGACTAGCGGGAGGATCGGGGAGCTGTTTTTT. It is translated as CASSHGTSGRIGELFF.